The TCR beta chain described here comes from a study of beta chain features in type 1 diabetes. Study conclusions and caveats: Insertions at VDJ junctions were less frequent in type 1 diabetes patients. These patients also deleted more nucleotides at the same junctions. Whether TCRB rearrangement is influenced by HLA type went unresolved here.

Reverse transcribing all isolated RNA meant expressed TCRB transcripts were sequenced. Sequencing used immunoSEQ multiplex PCR; TCRdb keeps in-frame clones, though not all of them. The top ten hold approximately 1.5% of the sample, which has about 210,000 clones, roughly a tenth seen once. A few counts support this clone. Its antigen is currently unknown. This TCR came from a man between 18 and 29 years old in good health. Sequencing used central memory CD4+ T cells from blood.

CDR3 protein: CASSLGQGQFF. DNA of the CDR3: TGCGCCAGCAGTCTGGGACAGGGTCAGTTCTTC. The chain joins TRBV5-1 to TRBJ2-1; TRBD1 agrees at 9 bases. V lost 5 bases to trimming and J lost 13 bases; unmatched junction nucleotides: 4. This CDR3 is built from 11 residues. Germline lookup yields CDR1 SGHRS and CDR2 YFSETQ.